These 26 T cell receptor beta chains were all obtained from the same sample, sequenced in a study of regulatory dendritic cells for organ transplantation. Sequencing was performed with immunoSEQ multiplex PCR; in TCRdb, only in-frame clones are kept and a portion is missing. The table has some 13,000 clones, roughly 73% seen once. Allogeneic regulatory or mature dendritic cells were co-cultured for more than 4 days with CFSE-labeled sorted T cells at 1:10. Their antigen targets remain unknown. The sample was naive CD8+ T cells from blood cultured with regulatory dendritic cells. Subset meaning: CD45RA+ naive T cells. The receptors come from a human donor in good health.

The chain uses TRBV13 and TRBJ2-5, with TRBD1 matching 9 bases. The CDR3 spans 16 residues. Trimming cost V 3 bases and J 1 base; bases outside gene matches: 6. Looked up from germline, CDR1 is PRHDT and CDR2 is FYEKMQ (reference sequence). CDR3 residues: CASSFGQGNFQETQYF. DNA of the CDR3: TGTGCCAGCAGCTTCGGACAGGGGAACTTCCAAGAGACCCAGTACTTC.

The CDR3 spells CASSLDNNEQFF. The CDR3 DNA reads TGTGCCAGCAGCCTTGACAACAATGAGCAGTTCTTC. The rearrangement uses TRBV7-9 and TRBJ2-1; no firm D call. This CDR3 has 12 residues. Germline V gene lookup returns CDR1 SEHNR and CDR2 FQNEAQ (reference sequence). V was cut by 5 bases and J by 5 bases, with 7 bases left in between.

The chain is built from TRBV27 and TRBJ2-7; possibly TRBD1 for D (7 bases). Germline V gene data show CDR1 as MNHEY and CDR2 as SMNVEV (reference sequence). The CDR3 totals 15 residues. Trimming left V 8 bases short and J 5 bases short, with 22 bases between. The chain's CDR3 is CASARDRRGHNEQYF. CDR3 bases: TGTGCCAGCGCGCGAGACAGGAGGGGGCACAACGAGCAGTACTTC.

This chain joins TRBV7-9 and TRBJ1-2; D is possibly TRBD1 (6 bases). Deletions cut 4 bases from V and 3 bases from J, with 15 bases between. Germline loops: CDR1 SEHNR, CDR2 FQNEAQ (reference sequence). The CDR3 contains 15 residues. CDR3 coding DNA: TGTGCCAGCAGCTATACAGGGTATCAGGACTATGGCTACACCTTC. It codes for CASSYTGYQDYGYTF. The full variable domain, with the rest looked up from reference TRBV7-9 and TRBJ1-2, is DTGVSQNPRHKITKRGQNVTFRCDPISEHNRLYWYRQTLGQGPEFLTYFQNEAQLEKSRLLSDRFSAERPKGSFSTLEIQRTEQGDSAMYLCASSYTGYQDYGYTFGSGTRLTVV.

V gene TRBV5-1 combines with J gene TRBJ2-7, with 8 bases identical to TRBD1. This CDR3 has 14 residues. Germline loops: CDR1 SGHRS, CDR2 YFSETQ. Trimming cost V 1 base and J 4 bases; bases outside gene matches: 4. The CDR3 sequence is CASSLSGTGYEQYF. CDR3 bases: TGCGCCAGCAGCTTGAGTGGGACAGGATACGAGCAGTACTTC.

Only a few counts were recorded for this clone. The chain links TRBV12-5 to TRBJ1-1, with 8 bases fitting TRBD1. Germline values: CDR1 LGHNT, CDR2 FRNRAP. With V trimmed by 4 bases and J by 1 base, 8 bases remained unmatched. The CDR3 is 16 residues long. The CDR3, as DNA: TGTGCTAGTGGTTGGACGCTACAGGGGGGGAACACTGAAGCTTTCTTT. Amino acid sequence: CASGWTLQGGNTEAFF.

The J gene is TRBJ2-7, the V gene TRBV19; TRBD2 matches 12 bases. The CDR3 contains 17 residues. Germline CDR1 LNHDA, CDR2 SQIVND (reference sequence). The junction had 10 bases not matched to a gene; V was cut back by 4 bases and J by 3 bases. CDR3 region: CASSRTRTSGAFYEQYF. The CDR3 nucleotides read TGTGCCAGTAGTAGAACCAGGACTAGCGGGGCCTTCTACGAGCAGTACTTC.

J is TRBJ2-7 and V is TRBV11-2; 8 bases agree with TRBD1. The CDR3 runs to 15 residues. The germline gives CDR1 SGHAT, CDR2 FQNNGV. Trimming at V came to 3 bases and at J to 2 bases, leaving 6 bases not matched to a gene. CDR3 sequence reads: CASSFSGTGAYEQYF. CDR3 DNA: TGTGCCAGCAGCTTCTCCGGGACAGGTGCCTACGAGCAGTACTTC. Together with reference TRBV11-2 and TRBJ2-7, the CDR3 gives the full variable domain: EAGVAQSPRYKIIEKRQSVAFWCNPISGHATLYWYQQILGQGPKLLIQFQNNGVVDDSQLPKDRFSAERLKGVDSTLKIQPAKLEDSAVYLCASSFSGTGAYEQYFGPGTRLTVT.

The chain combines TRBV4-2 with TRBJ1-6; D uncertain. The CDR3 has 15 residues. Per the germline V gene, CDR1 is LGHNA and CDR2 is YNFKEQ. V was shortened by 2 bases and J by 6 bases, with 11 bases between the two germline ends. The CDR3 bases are TGTGCCAGCAGCCAATTCCGGGAGGCTAATTCACCCCTCCACTTT. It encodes CASSQFREANSPLHF.

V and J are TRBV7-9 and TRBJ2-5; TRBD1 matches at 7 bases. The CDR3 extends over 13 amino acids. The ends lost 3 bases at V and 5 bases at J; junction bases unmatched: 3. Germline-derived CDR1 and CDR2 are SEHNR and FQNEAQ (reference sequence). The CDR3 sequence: CASSLTGLETQYF. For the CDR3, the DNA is TGTGCCAGCAGCTTGACAGGGCTGGAGACCCAGTACTTC.

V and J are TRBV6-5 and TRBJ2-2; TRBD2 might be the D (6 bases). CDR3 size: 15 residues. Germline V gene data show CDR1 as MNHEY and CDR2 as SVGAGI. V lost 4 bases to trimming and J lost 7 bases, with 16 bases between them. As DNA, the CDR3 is TGTGCCAGCAGTTTGGGACTGGTACACTACGGGGAGCTGTTTTTT. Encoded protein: CASSLGLVHYGELFF.

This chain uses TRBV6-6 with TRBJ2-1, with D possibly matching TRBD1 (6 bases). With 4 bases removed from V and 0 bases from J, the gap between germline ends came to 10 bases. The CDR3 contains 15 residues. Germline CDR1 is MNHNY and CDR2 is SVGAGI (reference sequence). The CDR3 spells CASSSQGSSYNEQFF. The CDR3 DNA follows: TGTGCCAGCAGTTCCCAGGGGAGCTCCTACAATGAGCAGTTCTTC.

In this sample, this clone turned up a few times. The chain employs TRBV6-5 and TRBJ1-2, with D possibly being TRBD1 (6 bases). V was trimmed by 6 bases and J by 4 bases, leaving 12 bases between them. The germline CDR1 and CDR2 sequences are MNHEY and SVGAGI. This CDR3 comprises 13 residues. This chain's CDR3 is CASSFGQTYGYTF. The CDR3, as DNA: TGTGCCAGCAGCTTCGGACAGACCTATGGCTACACCTTC.

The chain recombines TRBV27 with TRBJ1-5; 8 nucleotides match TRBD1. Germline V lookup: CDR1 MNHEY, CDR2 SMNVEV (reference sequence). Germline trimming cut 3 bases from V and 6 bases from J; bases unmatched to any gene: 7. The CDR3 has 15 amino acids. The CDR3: CASSFSGGFGQPQHF. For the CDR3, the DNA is TGTGCCAGCAGTTTTTCAGGGGGCTTCGGTCAGCCCCAGCATTTT.

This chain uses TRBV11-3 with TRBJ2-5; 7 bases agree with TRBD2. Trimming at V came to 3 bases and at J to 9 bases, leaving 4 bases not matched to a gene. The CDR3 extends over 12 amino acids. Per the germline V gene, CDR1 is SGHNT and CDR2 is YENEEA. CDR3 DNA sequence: TGTGCCAGCAGCTTGGGGAGGGGAGCCCAGTACTTC. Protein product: CASSLGRGAQYF.

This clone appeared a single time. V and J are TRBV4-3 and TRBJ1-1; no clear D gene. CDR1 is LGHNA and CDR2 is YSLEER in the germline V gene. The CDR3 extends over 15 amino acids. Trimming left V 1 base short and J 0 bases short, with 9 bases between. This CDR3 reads CASSQGGVMNTEAFF. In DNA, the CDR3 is TGCGCCAGCAGCCAAGGGGGAGTCATGAACACTGAAGCTTTCTTT.

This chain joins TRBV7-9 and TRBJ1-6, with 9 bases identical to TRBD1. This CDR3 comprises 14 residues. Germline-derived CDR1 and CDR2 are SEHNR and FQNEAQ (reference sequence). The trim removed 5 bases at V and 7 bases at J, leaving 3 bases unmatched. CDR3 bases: TGTGCCAGCAGCCGGACAGGGGAGAATTCACCCCTCCACTTT. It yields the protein CASSRTGENSPLHF.

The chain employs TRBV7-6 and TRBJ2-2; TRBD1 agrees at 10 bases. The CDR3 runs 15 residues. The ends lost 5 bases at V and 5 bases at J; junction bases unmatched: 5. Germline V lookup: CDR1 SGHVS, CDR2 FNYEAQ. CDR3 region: CASSPRTGGTGELFF. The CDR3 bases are TGTGCCAGCAGCCCTCGGACAGGGGGAACCGGGGAGCTGTTTTTT.

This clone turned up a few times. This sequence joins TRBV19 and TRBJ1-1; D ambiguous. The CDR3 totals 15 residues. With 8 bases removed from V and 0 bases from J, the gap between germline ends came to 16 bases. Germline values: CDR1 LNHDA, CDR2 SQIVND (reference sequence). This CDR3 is CASSLSLLMNTEAFF. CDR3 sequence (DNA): TGTGCCAGTTCCCTTTCACTGCTCATGAACACTGAAGCTTTCTTT.

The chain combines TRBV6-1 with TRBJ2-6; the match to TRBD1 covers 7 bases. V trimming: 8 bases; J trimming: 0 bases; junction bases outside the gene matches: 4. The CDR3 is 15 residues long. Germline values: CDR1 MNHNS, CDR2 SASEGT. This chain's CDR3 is CASGTELSGANVLTF. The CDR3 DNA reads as TGTGCCAGCGGGACAGAACTCTCTGGGGCCAACGTCCTGACTTTC.

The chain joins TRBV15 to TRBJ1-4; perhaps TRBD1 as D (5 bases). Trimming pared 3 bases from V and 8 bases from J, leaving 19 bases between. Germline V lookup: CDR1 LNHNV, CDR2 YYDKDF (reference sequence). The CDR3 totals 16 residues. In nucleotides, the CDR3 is TGTGCCACCAGCAGTCAAACGGGACTCTTTCCGGAAAAACTGTTTTTT. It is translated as CATSSQTGLFPEKLFF. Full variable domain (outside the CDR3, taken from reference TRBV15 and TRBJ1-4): DAMVIQNPRYQVTQFGKPVTLSCSQTLNHNVMYWYQQKSSQAPKLLFHYYDKDFNNEADTPDNFQSRRPNTSFCFLDIRSPGLGDTAMYLCATSSQTGLFPEKLFFGSGTQLSVL.

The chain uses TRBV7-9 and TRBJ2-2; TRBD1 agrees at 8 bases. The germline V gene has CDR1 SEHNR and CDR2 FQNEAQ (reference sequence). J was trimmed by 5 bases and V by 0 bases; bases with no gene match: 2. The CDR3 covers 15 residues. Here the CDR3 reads CASSLATGATGELFF. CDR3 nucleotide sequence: TGTGCCAGCAGCTTAGCGACAGGGGCTACCGGGGAGCTGTTTTTT.

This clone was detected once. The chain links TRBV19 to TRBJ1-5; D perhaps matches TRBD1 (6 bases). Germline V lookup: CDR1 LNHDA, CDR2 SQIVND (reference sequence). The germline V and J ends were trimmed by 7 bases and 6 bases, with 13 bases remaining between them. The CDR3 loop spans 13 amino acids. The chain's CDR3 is CASTRGWSQPQHF. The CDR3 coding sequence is TGTGCCAGTACCAGGGGATGGAGTCAGCCCCAGCATTTT.

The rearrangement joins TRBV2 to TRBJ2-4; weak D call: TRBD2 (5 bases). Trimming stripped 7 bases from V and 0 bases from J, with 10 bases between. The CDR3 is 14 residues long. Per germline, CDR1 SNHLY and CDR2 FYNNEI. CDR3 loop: CASMLALAKNIQYF. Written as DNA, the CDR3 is TGTGCCAGCATGCTAGCCCTAGCCAAAAACATTCAGTACTTC.

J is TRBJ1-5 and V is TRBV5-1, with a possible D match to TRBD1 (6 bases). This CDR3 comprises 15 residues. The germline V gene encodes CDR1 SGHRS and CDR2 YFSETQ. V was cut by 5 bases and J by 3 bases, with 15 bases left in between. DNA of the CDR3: TGCGCCAGCAGATACACAGGGTTGAACAATCAGCCCCAGCATTTT. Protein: CASRYTGLNNQPQHF. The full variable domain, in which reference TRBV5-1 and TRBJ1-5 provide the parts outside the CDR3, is KAGVTQTPRYLIKTRGQQVTLSCSPISGHRSVSWYQQTPGQGLQFLFEYFSETQRNKGNFPGRFSGRQFSNSRSEMNVSTLELGDSALYLCASRYTGLNNQPQHFGDGTRLSIL.

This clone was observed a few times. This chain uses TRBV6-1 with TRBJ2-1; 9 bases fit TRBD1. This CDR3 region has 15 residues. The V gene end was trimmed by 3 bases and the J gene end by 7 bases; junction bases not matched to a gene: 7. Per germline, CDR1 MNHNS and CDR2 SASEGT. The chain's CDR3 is CASSEGPTGGNEQFF. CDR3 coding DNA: TGTGCCAGCAGTGAGGGACCGACAGGGGGTAATGAGCAGTTCTTC.